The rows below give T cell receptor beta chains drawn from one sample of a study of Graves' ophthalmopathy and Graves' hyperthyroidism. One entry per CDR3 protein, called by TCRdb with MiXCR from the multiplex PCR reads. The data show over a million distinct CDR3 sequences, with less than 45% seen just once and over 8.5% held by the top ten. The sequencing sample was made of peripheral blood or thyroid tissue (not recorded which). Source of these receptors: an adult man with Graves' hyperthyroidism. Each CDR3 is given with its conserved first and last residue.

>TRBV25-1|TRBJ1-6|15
CASSEFPGRDSPLHF
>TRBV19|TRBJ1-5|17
CASSPPGQGASGQPQHF
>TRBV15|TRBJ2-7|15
CATSNALEGGYEQYF
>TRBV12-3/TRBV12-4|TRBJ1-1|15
CASSLMAGGSGEAFF
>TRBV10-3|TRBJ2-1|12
CATKREYNEQFF
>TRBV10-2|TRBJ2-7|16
CASSVGTGRSTYEQYF
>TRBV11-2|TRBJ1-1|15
CASSSLGQGLAEAFF
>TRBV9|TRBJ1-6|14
CASSVGADNSPLHF
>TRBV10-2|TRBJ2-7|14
CASSAKDRAYEQYF
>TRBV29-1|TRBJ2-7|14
CSVDPGQGGDEQYF
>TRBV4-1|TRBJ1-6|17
CASSHSRGLVFNSPLHF